Sequencing of this T cell receptor (beta chain) was carried out in a study of blood T cell repertoires in COVID-19 (dated by TCRdb to about 2020). Regarding the research as a whole: Collaborator samples came from the United States, Italy and Spain and covered acute and convalescent phases of COVID-19. Samples were obtained from the ongoing ImmuneRACE study (first 160 participants) and from 1,200 or so subjects provided by 6 global collaborators. The prospective study material was composed of cDNA or gDNA derived from T cells, B-cell-depleted T cells, or PBMCs. The sample metadata nearly always contained a de-identified subject ID, COVID-19 status, age in years and sex. The repertoires were made available in a free public database intended to serve as a resource for research on the immune response to SARS-CoV-2. Where available, HLA class I and class II types were taken from metadata supplied by the sample provider and were not determined by assay-based typing. Deeply sampled blood TCRbeta repertoires from subjects exposed to, actively infected with, or recovered from COVID-19 were included in the dataset.

CDR1 and CDR2 are drawn from the germline V gene: MNHEY, SVGEGT. V is clipped by 4 bases and J by 1 base, and the sequence between their germline boundaries is 12 bases long. The CDR3 numbers 15 residues from cysteine through phenylalanine. Only the CDR3 part of the read is kept: 45 bases, read in frame from the first base. This clone was counted a few times. The antigen it recognizes is unknown. Per-base qualities were not stored, and no clone one base away is much larger. Summary of the overall study and its limitations: Clinical and demographic metadata were provided uncurated, with the amount varying by source and participant.

The immunoSEQ Assay, a bias-controlled multiplex PCR, was used to amplify TCRbeta CDR3 regions from genomic DNA. As for the authors' bioinformatics: The number of nucleated cells in each sample was estimated by amplification of reference gene primers within the assay. To quantify the absolute abundance of each unique TCRbeta CDR3 rearrangement, sequence reads were collapsed and filtered. For each sample, productive Simpson clonality was calculated by taking the square root of Simpson's diversity index across productive rearrangements. Held by TCRdb, this immuneACCESS table contains in-frame sequences only and omits some clones. Under half of the omission traces to an unresolved V gene where checked; the cause of the rest is unknown. V, J and clone size reflect that table, while D and trimming were determined from the DNA. The sample table holds fewer than 200,000 clones, of which approximately 79% were seen once. The top ten constitute about 3% of the sample.

Each collaborating institution followed its own protocols to collect whole blood in K2EDTA tubes. For TCRbeta analysis, collaborators shipped samples in one of three forms: frozen whole blood, isolated PBMCs, or DNA extracted from either of those sample types. The sequenced material came from peripheral blood. The source of this sequence is a woman at least 80 years old with acute or convalescent COVID-19. The sequence joins TRBV6-2 or TRBV6-3 to TRBJ2-3; tentative D gene TRBD2, with 6 bases matching. The DNA reads as follows: TGTGCCAGCAGTTCTTGGACGGGGGGCACAGATACGCAGTATTTT. Protein translation: CASSSWTGGTDTQYF.